These T cell receptor beta chains were read from a single sample in a study of human T cells and chemical hapten exposure. TCRdb re-called the RACE reads with MiXCR, one entry per CDR3 protein. The sample shows just over 350,000 distinct CDR3 sequences, about 6% of them seen only once. Sequenced material: whole blood, taken in connection with sensitization to the hapten diphenylcyclopropenone (DPC). These receptors all stem from a woman aged 18-29 years with alopecia areata. Some clones in this sample may be carry-over from other donors' samples. The CDR3 runs from the conserved cysteine through the conserved F or W. Fields, in order: D gene, J gene, clone size, V gene, CDR3 protein, CDR3 DNA. A D gene is named only where the DNA matches it firmly. Only some rows state a clone size, as once, few, many or a class for expanded clones.

d_call: -
j_call: TRBJ1-2
clone_size: many
v_call: TRBV7-2
cdr3_aa: CASSPRGLLPNYGYTF
cdr3_nt: TGTGCCAGCAGCCCACGAGGCCTCCTCCCTAACTATGGCTACACCTTC

d_call: -
j_call: TRBJ1-2
clone_size: few
v_call: TRBV19
cdr3_aa: CASSIAGQDYGYTF
cdr3_nt: TGTGCCAGTAGTATAGCAGGGCAGGACTATGGCTACACCTTC

d_call: -
j_call: TRBJ1-6
clone_size: many
v_call: TRBV28
cdr3_aa: CASGDARAFYNSPLHF
cdr3_nt: TGTGCCAGCGGGGACGCTCGGGCGTTTTATAATTCACCCCTCCACTTT

d_call: -
j_call: TRBJ1-5
clone_size: -
v_call: TRBV12-3/TRBV12-4
cdr3_aa: CASSKRIGINQPQHF
cdr3_nt: TGTGCCAGCAGTAAAAGGATCGGGATCAATCAGCCCCAGCATTTT

d_call: -
j_call: TRBJ2-2
clone_size: -
v_call: TRBV5-1
cdr3_aa: CASSSSPSSGELFF
cdr3_nt: TGCGCCAGCAGCTCGAGTCCCAGTTCCGGGGAGCTGTTTTTT

d_call: -
j_call: TRBJ1-1
clone_size: -
v_call: TRBV3-1
cdr3_aa: CASSQWRGTEAFF
cdr3_nt: TGTGCCAGCAGCCAGTGGAGGGGTACTGAAGCTTTCTTT

d_call: -
j_call: TRBJ2-3
clone_size: few
v_call: TRBV4-2
cdr3_aa: CASSYTGTTTDTQYF
cdr3_nt: TGTGCCAGCAGCTATACCGGGACCACCACAGATACGCAGTATTTT

d_call: TRBD1
j_call: TRBJ1-6
clone_size: -
v_call: TRBV12-3/TRBV12-4
cdr3_aa: CASSSQGDNSPLHF
cdr3_nt: TGTGCCAGCAGTTCACAGGGGGATAATTCACCCCTCCACTTT

d_call: TRBD1
j_call: TRBJ2-7
clone_size: few
v_call: TRBV28
cdr3_aa: CASLRTGSGEQYF
cdr3_nt: TGTGCCTCCTTAAGGACAGGGTCGGGGGAGCAGTACTTC

d_call: TRBD2
j_call: TRBJ2-2
clone_size: few
v_call: TRBV6-1
cdr3_aa: CASERGGRTGELFF
cdr3_nt: TGTGCCAGCGAGCGGGGGGGCCGCACCGGGGAGCTGTTTTTT

d_call: -
j_call: TRBJ1-1
clone_size: few
v_call: TRBV12-5
cdr3_aa: CASGLVPGGTEAFF
cdr3_nt: TGTGCTAGTGGTTTGGTACCGGGTGGAACTGAAGCTTTCTTT

d_call: -
j_call: TRBJ2-7
clone_size: -
v_call: TRBV5-1
cdr3_aa: CASSLSDSNEQYF
cdr3_nt: TGCGCCAGCAGCTTGTCGGACAGTAACGAGCAGTACTTC

d_call: -
j_call: TRBJ1-1
clone_size: many
v_call: TRBV11-1
cdr3_aa: CASSLNGQTEAFF
cdr3_nt: TGTGCCAGCAGCTTAAACGGACAGACTGAAGCTTTCTTT

d_call: TRBD2
j_call: TRBJ2-1
clone_size: many
v_call: TRBV6-2/TRBV6-3
cdr3_aa: CASMGLEGLAKNEQFF
cdr3_nt: TGTGCCAGCATGGGCCTAGAGGGACTAGCGAAGAATGAGCAGTTCTTC

d_call: TRBD1
j_call: TRBJ2-7
clone_size: few
v_call: TRBV10-3
cdr3_aa: CATGDRGRGEQYF
cdr3_nt: TGTGCCACCGGGGACAGGGGGCGAGGAGAGCAGTACTTC

d_call: -
j_call: TRBJ2-3
clone_size: -
v_call: TRBV4-1
cdr3_aa: CASSLRDGSSTDTQYF
cdr3_nt: TGCGCCAGCAGCCTCAGGGACGGATCAAGCACAGATACGCAGTATTTT

d_call: -
j_call: TRBJ1-5
clone_size: many
v_call: TRBV6-2/TRBV6-3
cdr3_aa: CASSDSDTSQHF
cdr3_nt: TGTGCCAGCAGTGATAGTGACACCTCCCAGCATTTT

d_call: TRBD2
j_call: TRBJ2-3
clone_size: -
v_call: TRBV27
cdr3_aa: CASSFSSSGGDTQYF
cdr3_nt: TGTGCCAGCAGTTTTTCGTCTAGCGGGGGAGATACGCAGTATTTT

d_call: -
j_call: TRBJ2-7
clone_size: once
v_call: TRBV7-6
cdr3_aa: CASSSWRQPYEQYF
cdr3_nt: TGTGCCAGCAGCTCCTGGAGACAGCCCTACGAGCAGTACTTC

d_call: -
j_call: TRBJ1-3
clone_size: once
v_call: TRBV3-1
cdr3_aa: CASSHQDSGNTIYF
cdr3_nt: TGTGCCAGCAGCCACCAGGACTCTGGAAACACCATATATTTT

d_call: -
j_call: TRBJ1-1
clone_size: few
v_call: TRBV6-6
cdr3_aa: CASSYSRTDEAFF
cdr3_nt: TGTGCCAGCAGTTACTCGAGGACAGATGAAGCTTTCTTT

d_call: -
j_call: TRBJ2-3
clone_size: -
v_call: TRBV4-3
cdr3_aa: CASSQDLAVWDTQYF
cdr3_nt: TGCGCCAGCAGCCAAGACTTGGCCGTTTGGGATACGCAGTATTTT

d_call: -
j_call: TRBJ1-4
clone_size: many
v_call: TRBV13
cdr3_aa: CASSLQGSNEKLFF
cdr3_nt: TGTGCCAGCAGCTTACAGGGTTCTAATGAAAAACTGTTTTTT

d_call: -
j_call: TRBJ2-7
clone_size: many
v_call: TRBV6-1
cdr3_aa: CASSTGMTYEQYF
cdr3_nt: TGTGCCAGCAGTACCGGGATGACCTACGAGCAGTACTTC

d_call: -
j_call: TRBJ1-3
clone_size: few
v_call: TRBV25-1
cdr3_aa: CASRDHSGNTIYF
cdr3_nt: TGTGCCAGTAGGGACCACTCTGGAAACACCATATATTTT

d_call: -
j_call: TRBJ1-2
clone_size: many
v_call: TRBV20-1
cdr3_aa: CSARAQPRGLDYGYTF
cdr3_nt: TGCAGTGCTAGGGCTCAACCCAGGGGTCTTGACTATGGCTACACCTTC

d_call: TRBD2
j_call: TRBJ2-3
clone_size: many
v_call: TRBV20-1
cdr3_aa: CSASGPGGQLPDTQYF
cdr3_nt: TGCAGTGCTAGTGGCCCGGGGGGGCAGCTTCCAGATACGCAGTATTTT

d_call: -
j_call: TRBJ1-4
clone_size: many
v_call: TRBV3-1
cdr3_aa: CASSQREGLNEKLFF
cdr3_nt: TGTGCCAGCAGCCAACGGGAAGGACTTAATGAAAAACTGTTTTTT

d_call: -
j_call: TRBJ2-2
clone_size: -
v_call: TRBV5-1
cdr3_aa: CASSPRETTLLTGELFF
cdr3_nt: TGCGCCAGCAGCCCGCGAGAGACTACCCTTTTGACCGGGGAGCTGTTTTTT

d_call: -
j_call: TRBJ2-1
clone_size: -
v_call: TRBV7-2
cdr3_aa: CASWGAENNEQFF
cdr3_nt: TGTGCCAGCTGGGGGGCGGAAAACAATGAGCAGTTCTTC

d_call: TRBD2
j_call: TRBJ2-7
clone_size: few
v_call: TRBV4-2
cdr3_aa: CASSQGGTSVHEQYF
cdr3_nt: TGTGCCAGCAGCCAAGGGGGGACTAGCGTCCACGAGCAGTACTTC

d_call: TRBD1
j_call: TRBJ1-3
clone_size: many
v_call: TRBV10-3
cdr3_aa: CAIRTGDRSGNTIYF
cdr3_nt: TGTGCCATCAGGACAGGGGATCGCTCTGGAAACACCATATATTTT

d_call: -
j_call: TRBJ2-2
clone_size: few
v_call: TRBV2
cdr3_aa: CASKVAANTGELFF
cdr3_nt: TGTGCCAGCAAAGTGGCAGCTAACACCGGGGAGCTGTTTTTT

d_call: TRBD1
j_call: TRBJ2-7
clone_size: -
v_call: TRBV15
cdr3_aa: CATSSGRLGTAARYF
cdr3_nt: TGTGCCACCAGCAGTGGACGCCTAGGGACAGCAGCGCGGTACTTC

d_call: -
j_call: TRBJ1-1
clone_size: many
v_call: TRBV5-4
cdr3_aa: CASSSQGGSAGFDTEAFF
cdr3_nt: TGTGCCAGCAGCAGCCAAGGGGGTAGTGCGGGGTTCGACACTGAAGCTTTCTTT